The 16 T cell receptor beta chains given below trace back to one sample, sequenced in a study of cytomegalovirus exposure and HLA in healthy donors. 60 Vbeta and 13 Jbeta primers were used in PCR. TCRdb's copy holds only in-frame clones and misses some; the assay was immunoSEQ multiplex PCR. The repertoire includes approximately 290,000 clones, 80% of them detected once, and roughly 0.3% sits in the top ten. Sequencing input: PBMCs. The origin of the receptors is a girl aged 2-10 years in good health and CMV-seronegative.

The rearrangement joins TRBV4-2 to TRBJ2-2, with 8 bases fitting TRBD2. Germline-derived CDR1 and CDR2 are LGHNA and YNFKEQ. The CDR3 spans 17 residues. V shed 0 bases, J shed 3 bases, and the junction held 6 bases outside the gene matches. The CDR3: CASSQDVGGGHTGELFF. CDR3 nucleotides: TGTGCCAGCAGCCAAGATGTCGGGGGGGGGCACACCGGGGAGCTGTTTTTT.

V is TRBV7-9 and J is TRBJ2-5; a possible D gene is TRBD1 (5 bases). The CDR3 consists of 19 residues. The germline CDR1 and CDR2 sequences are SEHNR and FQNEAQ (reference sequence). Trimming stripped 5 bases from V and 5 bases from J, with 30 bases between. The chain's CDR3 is CASSIPQTSTTGRRETQYF. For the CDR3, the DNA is TGTGCCAGCAGCATACCCCAGACGAGCACTACAGGCCGTAGGGAGACCCAGTACTTC. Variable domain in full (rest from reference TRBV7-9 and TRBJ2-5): DTGVSQNPRHKITKRGQNVTFRCDPISEHNRLYWYRQTLGQGPEFLTYFQNEAQLEKSRLLSDRFSAERPKGSFSTLEIQRTEQGDSAMYLCASSIPQTSTTGRRETQYFGPGTRLLVL.

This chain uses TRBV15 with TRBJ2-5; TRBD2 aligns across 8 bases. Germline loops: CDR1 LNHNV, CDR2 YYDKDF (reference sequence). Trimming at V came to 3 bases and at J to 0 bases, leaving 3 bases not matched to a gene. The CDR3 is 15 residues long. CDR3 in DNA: TGTGCCACCAGCAGTTCGGGGGGGGACCAAGAGACCCAGTACTTC. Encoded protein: CATSSSGGDQETQYF. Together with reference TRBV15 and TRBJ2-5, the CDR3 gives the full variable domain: DAMVIQNPRYQVTQFGKPVTLSCSQTLNHNVMYWYQQKSSQAPKLLFHYYDKDFNNEADTPDNFQSRRPNTSFCFLDIRSPGLGDTAMYLCATSSSGGDQETQYFGPGTRLLVL.

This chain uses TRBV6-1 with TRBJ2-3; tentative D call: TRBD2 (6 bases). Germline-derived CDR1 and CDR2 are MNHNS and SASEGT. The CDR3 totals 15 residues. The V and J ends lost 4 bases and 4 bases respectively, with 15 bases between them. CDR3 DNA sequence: TGTGCCAGCAGTGGCGGGGCTTATCGGGCAGATACGCAGTATTTT. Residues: CASSGGAYRADTQYF.

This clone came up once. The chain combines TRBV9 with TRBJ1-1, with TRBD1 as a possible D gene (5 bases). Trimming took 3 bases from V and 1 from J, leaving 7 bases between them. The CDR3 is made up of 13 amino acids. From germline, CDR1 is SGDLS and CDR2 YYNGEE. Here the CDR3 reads CASSDGQNTEAFF. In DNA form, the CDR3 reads TGTGCCAGCAGCGACGGACAGAACACTGAAGCTTTCTTT.

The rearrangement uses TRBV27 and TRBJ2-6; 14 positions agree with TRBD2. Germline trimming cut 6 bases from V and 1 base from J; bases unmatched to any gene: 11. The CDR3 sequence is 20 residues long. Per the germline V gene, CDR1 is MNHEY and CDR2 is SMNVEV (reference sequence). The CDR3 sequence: CASSTLIGTSGRSGANVLTF. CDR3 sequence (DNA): TGTGCCAGCAGCACCCTAATCGGGACTAGCGGGAGATCTGGGGCCAACGTCCTGACTTTC.

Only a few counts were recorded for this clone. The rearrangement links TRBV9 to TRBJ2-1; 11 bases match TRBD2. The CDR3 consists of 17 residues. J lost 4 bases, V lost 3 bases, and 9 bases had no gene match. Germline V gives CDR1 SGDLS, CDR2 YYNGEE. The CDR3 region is CASSAEIAGGPYNEQFF. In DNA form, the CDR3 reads TGTGCCAGCAGCGCCGAAATAGCGGGGGGGCCTTACAATGAGCAGTTCTTC.

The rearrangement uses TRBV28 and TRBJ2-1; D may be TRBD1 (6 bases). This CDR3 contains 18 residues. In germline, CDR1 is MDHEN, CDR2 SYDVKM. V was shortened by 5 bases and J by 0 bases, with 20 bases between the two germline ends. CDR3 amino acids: CASSPLLNRVGSYNEQFF. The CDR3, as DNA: TGTGCCAGCAGTCCATTACTAAACAGGGTGGGCTCCTACAATGAGCAGTTCTTC.

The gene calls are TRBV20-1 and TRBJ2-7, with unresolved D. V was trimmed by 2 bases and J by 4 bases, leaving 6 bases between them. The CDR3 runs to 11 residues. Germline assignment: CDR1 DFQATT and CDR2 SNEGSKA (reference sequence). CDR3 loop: CSARPPYEQYF. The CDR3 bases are TGCAGTGCTAGACCCCCTTACGAGCAGTACTTC.

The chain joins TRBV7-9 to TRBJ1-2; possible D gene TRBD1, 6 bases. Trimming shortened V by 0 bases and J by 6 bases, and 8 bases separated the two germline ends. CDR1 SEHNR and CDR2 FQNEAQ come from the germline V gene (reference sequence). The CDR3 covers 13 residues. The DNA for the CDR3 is TGTGCCAGCAGCTTAGCAACAGGGAATGGCTACACCTTC. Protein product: CASSLATGNGYTF.

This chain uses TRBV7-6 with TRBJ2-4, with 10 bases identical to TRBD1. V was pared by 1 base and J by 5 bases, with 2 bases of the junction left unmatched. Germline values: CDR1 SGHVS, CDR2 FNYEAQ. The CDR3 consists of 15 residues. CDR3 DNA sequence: TGTGCCAGCAGCTTAGGGACAGGGGGTGAAAACATTCAGTACTTC. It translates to CASSLGTGGENIQYF.

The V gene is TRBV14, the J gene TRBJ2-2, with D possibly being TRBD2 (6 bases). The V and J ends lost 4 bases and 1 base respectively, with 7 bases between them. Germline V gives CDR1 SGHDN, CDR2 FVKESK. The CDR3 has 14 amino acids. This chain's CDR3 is CASSRDLNTGELFF. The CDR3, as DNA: TGTGCCAGCAGCCGGGACTTGAACACCGGGGAGCTGTTTTTT.

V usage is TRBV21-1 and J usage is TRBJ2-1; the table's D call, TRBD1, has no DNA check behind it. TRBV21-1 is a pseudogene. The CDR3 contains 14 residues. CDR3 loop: CARTRVYRGGEQFF. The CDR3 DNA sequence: TGTGCCAGGACTCGAGTCTACAGGGGTGGTGAGCAGTTCTTC.

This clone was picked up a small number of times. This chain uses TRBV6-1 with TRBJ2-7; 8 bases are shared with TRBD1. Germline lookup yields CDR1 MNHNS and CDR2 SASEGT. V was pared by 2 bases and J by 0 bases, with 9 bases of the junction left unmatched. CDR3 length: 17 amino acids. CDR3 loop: CASSELHRGAHSYEQYF. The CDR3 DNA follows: TGTGCCAGCAGTGAACTCCACAGGGGGGCCCACTCCTACGAGCAGTACTTC.

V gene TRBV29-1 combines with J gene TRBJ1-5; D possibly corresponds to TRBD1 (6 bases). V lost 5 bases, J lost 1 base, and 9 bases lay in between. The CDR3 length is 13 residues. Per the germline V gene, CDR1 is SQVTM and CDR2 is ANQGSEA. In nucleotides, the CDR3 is TGCAGCGTTCGGGACACAAGCAATCAGCCCCAGCATTTT. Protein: CSVRDTSNQPQHF. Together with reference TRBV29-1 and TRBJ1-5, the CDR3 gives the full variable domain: SAVISQKPSRDICQRGTSLTIQCQVDSQVTMMFWYRQQPGQSLTLIATANQGSEATYESGFVIDKFPISRPNLTFSTLTVSNMSPEDSSIYLCSVRDTSNQPQHFGDGTRLSIL.

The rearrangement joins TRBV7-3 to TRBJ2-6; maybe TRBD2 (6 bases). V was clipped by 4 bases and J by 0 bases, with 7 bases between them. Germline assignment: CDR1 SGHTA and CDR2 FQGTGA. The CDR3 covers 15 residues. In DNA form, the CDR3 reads TGTGCCAGCAGCTCGGGACTCTCTGGGGCCAACGTCCTGACTTTC. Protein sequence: CASSSGLSGANVLTF.